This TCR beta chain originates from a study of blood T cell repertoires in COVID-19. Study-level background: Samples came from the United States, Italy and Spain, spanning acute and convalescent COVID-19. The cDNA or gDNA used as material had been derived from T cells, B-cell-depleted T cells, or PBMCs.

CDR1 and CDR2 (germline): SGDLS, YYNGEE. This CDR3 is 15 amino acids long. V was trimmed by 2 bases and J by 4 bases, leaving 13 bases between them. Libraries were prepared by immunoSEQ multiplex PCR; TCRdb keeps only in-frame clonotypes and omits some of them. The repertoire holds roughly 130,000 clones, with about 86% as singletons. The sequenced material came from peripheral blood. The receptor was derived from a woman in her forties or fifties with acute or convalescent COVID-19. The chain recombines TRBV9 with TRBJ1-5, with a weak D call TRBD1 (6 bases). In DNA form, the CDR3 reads TGTGCCAGCAGCGTTGCGGGGGGCGCGAATCAGCCCCAGCATTTT. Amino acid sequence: CASSVAGGANQPQHF. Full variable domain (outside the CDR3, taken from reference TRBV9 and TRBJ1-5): DSGVTQTPKHLITATGQRVTLRCSPRSGDLSVYWYQQSLDQGLQFLIQYYNGEERAKGNILERFSAQQFPDLHSELNLSSLELGDSALYFCASSVAGGANQPQHFGDGTRLSIL.